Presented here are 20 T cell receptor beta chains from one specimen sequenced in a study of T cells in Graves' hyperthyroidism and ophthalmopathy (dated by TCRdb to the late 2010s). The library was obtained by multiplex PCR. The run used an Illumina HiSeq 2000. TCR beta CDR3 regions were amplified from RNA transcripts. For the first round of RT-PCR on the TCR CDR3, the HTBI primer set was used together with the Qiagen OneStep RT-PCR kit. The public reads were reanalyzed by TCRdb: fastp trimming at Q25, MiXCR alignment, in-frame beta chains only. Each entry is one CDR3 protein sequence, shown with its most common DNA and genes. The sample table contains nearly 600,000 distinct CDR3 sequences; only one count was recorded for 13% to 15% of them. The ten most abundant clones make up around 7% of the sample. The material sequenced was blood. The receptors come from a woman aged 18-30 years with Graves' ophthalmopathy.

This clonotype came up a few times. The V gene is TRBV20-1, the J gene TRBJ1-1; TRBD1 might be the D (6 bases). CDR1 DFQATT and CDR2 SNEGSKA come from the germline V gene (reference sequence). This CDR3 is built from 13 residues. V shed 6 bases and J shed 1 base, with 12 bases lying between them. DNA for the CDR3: TGCAGTGCCCCGAGGGGGGGGAACACTGAAGCTTTCTTT. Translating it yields CSAPRGGNTEAFF.

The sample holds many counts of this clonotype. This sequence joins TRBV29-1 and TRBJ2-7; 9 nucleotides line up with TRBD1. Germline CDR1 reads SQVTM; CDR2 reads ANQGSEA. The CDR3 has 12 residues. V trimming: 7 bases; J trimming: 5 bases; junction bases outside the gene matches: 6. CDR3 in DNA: TGCAGCGGCAGGACAGGGGAAAACGAGCAGTACTTC. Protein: CSGRTGENEQYF.

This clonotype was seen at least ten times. CDR3 sequence: CASSVGGGQYQETQYF. The CDR3 DNA reads as TGTGCCAGCAGCGTCGGTGGGGGACAGTACCAAGAGACCCAGTACTTC. V gene TRBV9 combines with J gene TRBJ2-5, with 7 bases matching TRBD1. V was pared by 2 bases and J by 0 bases, with 7 bases of the junction left unmatched. The germline CDR1 and CDR2 sequences are SGDLS and YYNGEE. This CDR3 is built from 16 residues.

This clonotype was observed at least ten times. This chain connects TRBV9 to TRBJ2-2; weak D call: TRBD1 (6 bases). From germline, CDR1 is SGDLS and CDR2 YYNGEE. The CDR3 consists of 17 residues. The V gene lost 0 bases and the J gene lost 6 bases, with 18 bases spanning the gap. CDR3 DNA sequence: TGTGCCAGCAGCGTAGCCCTGGACAGCCGAGTCGCCGGGGAGCTGTTTTTT. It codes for CASSVALDSRVAGELFF.

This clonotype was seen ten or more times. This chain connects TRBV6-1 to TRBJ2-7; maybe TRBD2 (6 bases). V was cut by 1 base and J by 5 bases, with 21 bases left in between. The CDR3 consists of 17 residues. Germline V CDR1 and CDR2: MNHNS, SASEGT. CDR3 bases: TGTGCCAGCAGTGAAGTTTTAGTGTCAAGCGGCGGGGACGAGCAGTACTTC. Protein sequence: CASSEVLVSSGGDEQYF.

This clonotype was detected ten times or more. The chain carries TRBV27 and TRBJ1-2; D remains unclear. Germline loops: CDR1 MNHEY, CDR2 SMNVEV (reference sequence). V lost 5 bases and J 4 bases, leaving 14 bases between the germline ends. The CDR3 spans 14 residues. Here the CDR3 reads CASSTSWAGYGYTF. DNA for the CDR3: TGTGCCAGCAGTACCTCGTGGGCAGGCTATGGCTACACCTTC.

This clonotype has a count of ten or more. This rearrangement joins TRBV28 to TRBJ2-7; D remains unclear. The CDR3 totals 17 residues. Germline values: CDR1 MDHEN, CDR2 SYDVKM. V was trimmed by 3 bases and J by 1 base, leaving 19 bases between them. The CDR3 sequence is CASSFFPYSTRSYEQYF. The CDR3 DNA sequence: TGTGCCAGCAGTTTTTTCCCCTATTCGACGCGTTCCTACGAGCAGTACTTC.

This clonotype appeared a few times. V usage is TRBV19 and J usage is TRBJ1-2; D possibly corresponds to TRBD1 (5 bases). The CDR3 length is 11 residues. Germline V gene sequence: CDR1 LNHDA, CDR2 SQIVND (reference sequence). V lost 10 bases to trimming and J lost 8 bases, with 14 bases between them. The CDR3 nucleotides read TGTGCCACCACGGAGGGGAGGGGCTACACCTTC. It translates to CATTEGRGYTF.

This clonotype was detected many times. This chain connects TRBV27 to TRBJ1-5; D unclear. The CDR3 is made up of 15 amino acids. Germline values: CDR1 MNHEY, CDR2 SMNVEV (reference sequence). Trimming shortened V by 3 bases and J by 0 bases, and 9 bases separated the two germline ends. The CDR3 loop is CASSFLGFSNQPQHF. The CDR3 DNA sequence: TGTGCCAGCAGTTTTCTGGGGTTTAGCAATCAGCCCCAGCATTTT.

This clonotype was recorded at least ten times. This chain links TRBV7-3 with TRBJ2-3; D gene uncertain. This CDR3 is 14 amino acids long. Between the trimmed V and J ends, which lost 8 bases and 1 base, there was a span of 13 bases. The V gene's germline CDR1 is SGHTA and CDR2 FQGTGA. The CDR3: CASRRRAGTDTQYF. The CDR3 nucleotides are TGTGCCAGCCGGCGAAGGGCCGGCACAGATACGCAGTATTTT.

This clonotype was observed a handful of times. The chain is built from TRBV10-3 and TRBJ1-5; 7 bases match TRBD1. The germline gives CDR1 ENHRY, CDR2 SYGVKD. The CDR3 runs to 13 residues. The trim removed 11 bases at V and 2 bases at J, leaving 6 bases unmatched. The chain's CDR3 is CAARDRGNQPQHF. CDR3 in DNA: TGTGCCGCACGAGACAGGGGCAATCAGCCCCAGCATTTT.

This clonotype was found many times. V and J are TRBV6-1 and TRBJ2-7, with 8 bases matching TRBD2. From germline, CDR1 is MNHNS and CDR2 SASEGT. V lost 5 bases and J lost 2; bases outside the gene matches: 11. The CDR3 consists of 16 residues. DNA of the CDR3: TGTGCCAGCAGTACTGGACTAGCCCCTAGCACCTACGAGCAGTACTTC. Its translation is CASSTGLAPSTYEQYF.

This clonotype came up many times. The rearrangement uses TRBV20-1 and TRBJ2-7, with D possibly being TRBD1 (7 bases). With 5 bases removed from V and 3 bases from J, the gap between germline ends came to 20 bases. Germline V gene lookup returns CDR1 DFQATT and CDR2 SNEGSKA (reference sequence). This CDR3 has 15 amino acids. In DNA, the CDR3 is TGCAGTGCTCCCTCGGCAGGGGGGAGAAGCTACGAGCAGTACTTC. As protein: CSAPSAGGRSYEQYF.

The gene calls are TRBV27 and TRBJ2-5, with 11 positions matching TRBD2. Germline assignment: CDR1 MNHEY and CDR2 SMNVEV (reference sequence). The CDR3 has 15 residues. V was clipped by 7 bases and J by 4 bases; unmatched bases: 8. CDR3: CASNSLAGGGETQYF. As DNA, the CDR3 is TGTGCCAGCAATTCGCTAGCGGGAGGAGGAGAGACCCAGTACTTC.

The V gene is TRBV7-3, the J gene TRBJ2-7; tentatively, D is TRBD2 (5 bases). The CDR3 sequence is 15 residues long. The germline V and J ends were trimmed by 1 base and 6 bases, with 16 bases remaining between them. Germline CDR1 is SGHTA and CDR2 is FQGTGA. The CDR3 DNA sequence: TGTGCCAGCAGCTTAATAGGCGCTAGCCGAGGCGAGCAGTACTTC. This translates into CASSLIGASRGEQYF.

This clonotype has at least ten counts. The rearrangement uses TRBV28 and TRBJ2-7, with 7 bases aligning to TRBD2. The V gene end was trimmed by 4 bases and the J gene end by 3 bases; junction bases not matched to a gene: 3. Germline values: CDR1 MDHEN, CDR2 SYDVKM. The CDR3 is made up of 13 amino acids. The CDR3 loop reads CASSSGGSYEQYF. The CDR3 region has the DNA TGTGCCAGCAGTTCGGGGGGTAGCTACGAGCAGTACTTC.

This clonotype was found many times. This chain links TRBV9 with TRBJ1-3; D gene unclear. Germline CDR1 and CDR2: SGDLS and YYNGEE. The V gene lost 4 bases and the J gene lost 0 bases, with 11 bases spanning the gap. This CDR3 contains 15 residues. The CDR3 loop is CASSWQPSSGNTIYF. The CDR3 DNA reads TGTGCCAGCAGCTGGCAGCCGAGCTCTGGAAACACCATATATTTT.

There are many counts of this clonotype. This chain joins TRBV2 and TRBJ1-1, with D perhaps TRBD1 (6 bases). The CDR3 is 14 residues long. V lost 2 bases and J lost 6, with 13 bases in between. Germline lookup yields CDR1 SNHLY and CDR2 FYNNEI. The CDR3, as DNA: TGTGCCAGCAGTGAAACCGGGACATACGCTGAAGCTTTCTTT. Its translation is CASSETGTYAEAFF.

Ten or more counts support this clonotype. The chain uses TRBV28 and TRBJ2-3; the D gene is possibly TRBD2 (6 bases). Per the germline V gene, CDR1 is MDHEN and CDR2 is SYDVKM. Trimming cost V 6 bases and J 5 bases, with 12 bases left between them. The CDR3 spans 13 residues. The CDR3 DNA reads TGTGCCAGCAGGGAGGGATATGAAGATACGCAGTATTTT. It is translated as CASREGYEDTQYF.

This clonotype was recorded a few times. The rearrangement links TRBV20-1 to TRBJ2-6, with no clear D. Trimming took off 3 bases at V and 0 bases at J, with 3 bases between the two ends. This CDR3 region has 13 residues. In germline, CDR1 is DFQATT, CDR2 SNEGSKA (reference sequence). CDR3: CSASASGANVLTF. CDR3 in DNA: TGCAGTGCTAGTGCCTCTGGGGCCAACGTCCTGACTTTC.